The sample holds one count of the clone carrying this T cell receptor beta chain. Trimming took 1 base from V and 7 from J, leaving 11 bases between them. The CDR3 extends over 15 amino acids. CDR1 is MGHRA, CDR2 YSYEKL, per germline. This specimen comes from a study of T cell responses to AZD1222 COVID-19 vaccine. Sequenced by immunoSEQ multiplex PCR; TCRdb stores in-frame clones only, minus some. Here the sample spans some 61,000 clones, about 90% being singletons. The TCR originated in an adult in good health. The chain has TRBV4-1 and TRBJ1-6; D ambiguous. Sequencing used peripheral blood, obtained on day 0 of AZD1222 vaccination. DNA for the CDR3: TGCGCCAGCAGCCAAGGGAACGTTCCGAATTCACCCCTCCACTTT. This translates into CASSQGNVPNSPLHF.